A single T cell receptor (beta chain) is shown here with its context. Authors' analysis steps: Amplification of reference gene primers provided the estimated nucleated cell counts. Some clones are missing from TCRdb's copy, which holds only in-frame ones; the method was immunoSEQ multiplex PCR. That table is the source of V, J and clone size, and D and trimming were worked out from the DNA. This table has under 140,000 clones, 75% to 85% appearing once. This sample is drawn from a study of blood T cell repertoires in COVID-19. Material: peripheral blood. The sequence came from a woman between 55 and 75 years old with acute or convalescent COVID-19.

The CDR3 loop is CATSDLGRGGNIQYF. The DNA of the CDR3 is TGTGCCACCAGTGATTTGGGGAGGGGGGGGAACATTCAGTACTTC. J is TRBJ2-4 and V is TRBV24-1; possible D gene TRBD2, 7 bases. Trimming removed 0 bases at V and 7 bases at J, with 12 bases between. The CDR3 is made up of 15 amino acids. Germline assignment: CDR1 KGHDR and CDR2 SFDVKD.